This record covers a single TCR beta chain. Its antigen is not identified. The data were taken from a study of shared clonotypes between healthy human individuals. Study-level findings and limits: The study generally estimated greater richness for naive than memory subsets.

Positively selected for CCR7, the CD45RO-negative cells used as naive CD8 cells excluded terminally differentiated effector memory CD45RA+ cells. A deep-level run was used for the assay. The table came from immunoSEQ multiplex PCR; TCRdb's copy has only in-frame clones and leaves some out. The sample lists roughly 2.1 million clones; more than 85% were seen once. The CDR3 spans 14 residues. V was clipped by 6 bases and J by 4 bases; unmatched bases: 6. Looked up from germline, CDR1 is SEHNR and CDR2 is FQNEAQ (reference sequence). The sequenced sample consisted of naive CD8+ T cells from PBMCs. The TCR was taken from a man younger than 30 in good health. Some clones in this sample may be carry-over from other donors' samples. The J gene is TRBJ2-3, the V gene TRBV7-9, with 8 bases aligning to TRBD2. In DNA form, the CDR3 reads TGTGCCAGCAGTGGGACTAGGGGCCCAGATACGCAGTATTTT. This sequence encodes CASSGTRGPDTQYF. Variable domain in full (rest from reference TRBV7-9 and TRBJ2-3): DTGVSQNPRHKITKRGQNVTFRCDPISEHNRLYWYRQTLGQGPEFLTYFQNEAQLEKSRLLSDRFSAERPKGSFSTLEIQRTEQGDSAMYLCASSGTRGPDTQYFGPGTRLTVL.